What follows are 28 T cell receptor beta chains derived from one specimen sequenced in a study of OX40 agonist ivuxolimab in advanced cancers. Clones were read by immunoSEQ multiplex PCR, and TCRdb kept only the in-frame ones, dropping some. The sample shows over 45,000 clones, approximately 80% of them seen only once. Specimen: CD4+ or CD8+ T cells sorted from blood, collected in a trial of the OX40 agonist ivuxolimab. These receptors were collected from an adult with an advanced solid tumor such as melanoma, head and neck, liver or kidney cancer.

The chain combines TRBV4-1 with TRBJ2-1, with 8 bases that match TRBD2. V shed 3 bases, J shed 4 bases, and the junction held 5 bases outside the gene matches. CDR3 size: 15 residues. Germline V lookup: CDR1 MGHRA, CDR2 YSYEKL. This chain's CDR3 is CASSQLAGIYNEQFF. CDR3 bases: TGCGCCAGCAGCCAGCTAGCGGGTATTTACAATGAGCAGTTCTTC.

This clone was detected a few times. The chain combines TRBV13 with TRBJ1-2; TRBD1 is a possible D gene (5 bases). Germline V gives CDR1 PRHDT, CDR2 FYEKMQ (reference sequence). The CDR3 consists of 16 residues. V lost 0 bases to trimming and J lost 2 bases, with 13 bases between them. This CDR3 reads CASSLGGPEGNYGYTF. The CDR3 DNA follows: TGTGCCAGCAGCTTAGGGGGACCCGAGGGGAACTATGGCTACACCTTC. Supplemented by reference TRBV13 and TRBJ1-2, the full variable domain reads AAGVIQSPRHLIKEKRETATLKCYPIPRHDTVYWYQQGPGQDPQFLISFYEKMQSDKGSIPDRFSAQQFSDYHSELNMSSLELGDSALYFCASSLGGPEGNYGYTFGSGTRLTVV.

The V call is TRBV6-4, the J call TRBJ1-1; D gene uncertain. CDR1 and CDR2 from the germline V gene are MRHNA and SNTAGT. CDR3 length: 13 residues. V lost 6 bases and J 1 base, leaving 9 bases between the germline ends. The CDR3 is CASSNERNTEAFF. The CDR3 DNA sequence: TGTGCCAGCAGCAACGAAAGGAACACTGAAGCTTTCTTT.

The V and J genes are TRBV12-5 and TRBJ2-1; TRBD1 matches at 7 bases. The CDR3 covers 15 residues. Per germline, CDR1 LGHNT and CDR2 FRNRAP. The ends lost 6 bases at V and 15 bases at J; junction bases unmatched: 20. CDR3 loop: CASGQGQGVQFEVFF. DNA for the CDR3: TGTGCTAGTGGCCAAGGCCAGGGGGTCCAGTTCGAAGTGTTCTTC.

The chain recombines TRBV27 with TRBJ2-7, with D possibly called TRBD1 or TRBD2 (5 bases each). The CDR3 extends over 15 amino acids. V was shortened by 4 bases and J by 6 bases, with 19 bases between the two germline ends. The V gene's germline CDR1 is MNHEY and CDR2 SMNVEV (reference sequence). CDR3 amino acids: CASSSSGTNLGEQYF. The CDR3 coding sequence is TGTGCCAGCAGTTCTTCCGGGACGAATTTAGGCGAGCAGTACTTC.

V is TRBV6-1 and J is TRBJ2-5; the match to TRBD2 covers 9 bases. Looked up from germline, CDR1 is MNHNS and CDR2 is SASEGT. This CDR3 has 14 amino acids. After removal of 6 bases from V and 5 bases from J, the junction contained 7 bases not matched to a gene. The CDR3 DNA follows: TGTGCCAGCAGAGTAGCGGGAGAGCGGGAGACCCAGTACTTC. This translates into CASRVAGERETQYF.

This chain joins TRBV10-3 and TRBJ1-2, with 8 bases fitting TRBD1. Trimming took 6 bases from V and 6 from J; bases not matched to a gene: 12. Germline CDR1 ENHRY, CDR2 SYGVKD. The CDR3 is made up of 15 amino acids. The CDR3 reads CAISEPGGAQDGYTF. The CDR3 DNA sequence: TGTGCCATCAGCGAGCCAGGGGGCGCCCAGGATGGCTACACCTTC.

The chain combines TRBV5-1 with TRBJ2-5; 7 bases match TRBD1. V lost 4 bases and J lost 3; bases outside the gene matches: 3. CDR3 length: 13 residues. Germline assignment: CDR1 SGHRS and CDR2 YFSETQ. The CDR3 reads CASSATGEETQYF. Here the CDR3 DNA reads TGCGCCAGCAGCGCAACAGGGGAAGAGACCCAGTACTTC.

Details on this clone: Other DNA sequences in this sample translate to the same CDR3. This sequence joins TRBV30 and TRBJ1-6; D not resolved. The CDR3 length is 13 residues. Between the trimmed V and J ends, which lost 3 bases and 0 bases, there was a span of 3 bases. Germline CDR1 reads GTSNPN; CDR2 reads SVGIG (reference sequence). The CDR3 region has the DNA TGTGCCTGGAGAAGCTCCTATAATTCACCCCTCCACTTT. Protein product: CAWRSSYNSPLHF.

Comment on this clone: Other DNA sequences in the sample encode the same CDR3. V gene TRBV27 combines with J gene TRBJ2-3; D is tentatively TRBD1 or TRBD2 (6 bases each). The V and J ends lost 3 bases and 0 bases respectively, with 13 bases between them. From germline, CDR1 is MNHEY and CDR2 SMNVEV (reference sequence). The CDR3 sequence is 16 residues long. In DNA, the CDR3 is TGTGCCAGCAGTTTTTCCGGGGGCACCAGCACAGATACGCAGTATTTT. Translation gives CASSFSGGTSTDTQYF.

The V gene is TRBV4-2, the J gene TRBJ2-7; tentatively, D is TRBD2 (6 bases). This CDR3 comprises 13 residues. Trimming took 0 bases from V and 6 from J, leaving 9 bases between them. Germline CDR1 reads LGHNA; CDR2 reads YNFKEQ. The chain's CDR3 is CASSQDLGGEQYF. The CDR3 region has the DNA TGTGCCAGCAGCCAAGATTTGGGGGGCGAGCAGTACTTC.

The CDR3 sequence is CASSVATGGPDGYTF. The CDR3 nucleotides read TGTGCCAGCAGCGTAGCTACAGGGGGGCCTGATGGCTACACCTTC. The genes are TRBV9 and TRBJ1-2, with 8 bases lining up with TRBD1. V lost 0 bases and J lost 6; bases outside the gene matches: 7. The CDR3 is made up of 15 amino acids. Germline V lookup: CDR1 SGDLS, CDR2 YYNGEE.

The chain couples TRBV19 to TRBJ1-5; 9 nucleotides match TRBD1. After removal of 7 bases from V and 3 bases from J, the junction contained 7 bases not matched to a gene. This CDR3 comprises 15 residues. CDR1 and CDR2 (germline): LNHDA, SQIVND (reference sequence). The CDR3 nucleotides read TGTGCCAGTACCGTGGGACAGGGTCCCAATCAGCCCCAGCATTTT. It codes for CASTVGQGPNQPQHF.

CDR3 nucleotide sequence: TGTGCCAGCAGCTTAGAGCCCAGGGGTTTCGGTCAGCCCCAGCATTTT. The encoded protein is CASSLEPRGFGQPQHF. This sequence joins TRBV7-2 and TRBJ1-5, with D possibly being TRBD1 (6 bases). Looked up from germline, CDR1 is SGHTA and CDR2 is FQGNSA. CDR3 size: 16 residues. Trimming removed 1 base from V and 6 bases from J, with 16 bases in between. Variable domain in full (rest from reference TRBV7-2 and TRBJ1-5): GAGVSQSPSNKVTEKGKDVELRCDPISGHTALYWYRQSLGQGLEFLIYFQGNSAPDKSGLPSDRFSAERTGGSVSTLTIQRTQQEDSAVYLCASSLEPRGFGQPQHFGDGTRLSIL.

The CDR3 is CASSPRIPSRSASSYNEQFF. The CDR3, as DNA: TGTGCCAGCAGCCCAAGAATACCATCGCGTTCCGCGAGCTCCTACAATGAGCAGTTCTTC. The chain uses TRBV7-6 and TRBJ2-1; no clear D gene. The germline V and J ends were trimmed by 5 bases and 0 bases, with 26 bases remaining between them. CDR3 size: 20 residues. The germline gives CDR1 SGHVS, CDR2 FNYEAQ. The full variable domain, with the rest looked up from reference TRBV7-6 and TRBJ2-1, is GAGVSQSPRYKVTKRGQDVALRCDPISGHVSLYWYRQALGQGPEFLTYFNYEAQQDKSGLPNDRFSAERPEGSISTLTIQRTEQRDSAMYRCASSPRIPSRSASSYNEQFFGPGTRLTVL.

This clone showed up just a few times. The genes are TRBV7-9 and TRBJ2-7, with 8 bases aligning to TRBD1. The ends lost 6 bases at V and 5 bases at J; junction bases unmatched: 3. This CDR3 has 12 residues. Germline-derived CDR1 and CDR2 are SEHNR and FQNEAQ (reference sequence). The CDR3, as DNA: TGTGCCAGCAGGCCGACAGGGGACGAGCAGTACTTC. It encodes CASRPTGDEQYF. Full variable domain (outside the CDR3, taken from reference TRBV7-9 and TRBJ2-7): DTGVSQNPRHKITKRGQNVTFRCDPISEHNRLYWYRQTLGQGPEFLTYFQNEAQLEKSRLLSDRFSAERPKGSFSTLEIQRTEQGDSAMYLCASRPTGDEQYFGPGTRLTVT.

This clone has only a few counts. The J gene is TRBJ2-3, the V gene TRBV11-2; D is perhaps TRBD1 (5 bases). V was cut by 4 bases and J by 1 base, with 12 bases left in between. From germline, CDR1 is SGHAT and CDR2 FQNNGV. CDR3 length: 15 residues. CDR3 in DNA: TGTGCCAGCAGCTCTATGAGCAGGGGCACAGATACGCAGTATTTT. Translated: CASSSMSRGTDTQYF.

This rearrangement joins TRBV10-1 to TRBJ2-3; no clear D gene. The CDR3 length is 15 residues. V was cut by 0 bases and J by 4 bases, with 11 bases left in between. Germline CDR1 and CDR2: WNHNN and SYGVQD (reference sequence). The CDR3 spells CASSESGVTADTQYF. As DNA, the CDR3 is TGCGCCAGCAGTGAGTCCGGCGTCACCGCAGATACGCAGTATTTT.

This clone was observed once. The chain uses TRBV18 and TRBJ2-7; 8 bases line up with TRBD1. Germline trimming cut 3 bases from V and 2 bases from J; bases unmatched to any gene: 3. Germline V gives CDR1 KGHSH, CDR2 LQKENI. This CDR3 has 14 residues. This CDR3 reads CASSPAGGTYEQYF. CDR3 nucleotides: TGTGCCAGCTCACCCGCAGGGGGCACCTACGAGCAGTACTTC.

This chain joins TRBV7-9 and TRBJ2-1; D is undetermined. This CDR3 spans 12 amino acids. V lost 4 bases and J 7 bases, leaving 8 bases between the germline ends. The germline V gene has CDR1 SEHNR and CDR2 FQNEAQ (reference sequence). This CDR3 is CASSSLRNEQFF. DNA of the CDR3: TGTGCCAGCAGCTCTCTCCGTAATGAGCAGTTCTTC.

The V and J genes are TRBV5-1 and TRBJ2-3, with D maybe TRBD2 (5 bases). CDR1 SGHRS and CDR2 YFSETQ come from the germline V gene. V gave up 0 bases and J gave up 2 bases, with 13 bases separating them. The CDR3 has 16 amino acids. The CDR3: CASSLARRGDTDTQYF. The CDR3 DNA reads TGCGCCAGCAGCTTGGCCCGCCGGGGTGACACAGATACGCAGTATTTT. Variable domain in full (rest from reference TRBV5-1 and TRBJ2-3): KAGVTQTPRYLIKTRGQQVTLSCSPISGHRSVSWYQQTPGQGLQFLFEYFSETQRNKGNFPGRFSGRQFSNSRSEMNVSTLELGDSALYLCASSLARRGDTDTQYFGPGTRLTVL.

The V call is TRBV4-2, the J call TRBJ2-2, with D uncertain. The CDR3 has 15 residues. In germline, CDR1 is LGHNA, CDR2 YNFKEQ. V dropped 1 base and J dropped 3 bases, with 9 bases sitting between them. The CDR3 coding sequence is TGTGCCAGCAGCCAAGGAGCATATGACACCGGGGAGCTGTTTTTT. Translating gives CASSQGAYDTGELFF.

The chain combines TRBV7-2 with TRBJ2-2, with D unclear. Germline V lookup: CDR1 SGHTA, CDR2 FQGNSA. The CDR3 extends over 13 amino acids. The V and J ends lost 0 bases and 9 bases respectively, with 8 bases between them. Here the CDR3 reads CASSLAPARELFF. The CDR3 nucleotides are TGTGCCAGCAGCTTAGCGCCCGCCCGGGAGCTGTTTTTT.

As DNA, the CDR3 is TGCGCCAGCAGCTTGGAAGGACTAGCGGGAGGGACAGATACGCAGTATTTT. Translation gives CASSLEGLAGGTDTQYF. This chain connects TRBV5-1 to TRBJ2-3; 15 bases match TRBD2. Losses at the gene ends were 0 bases for V and 3 bases for J; bases not matched to a gene: 2. Germline V CDR1 and CDR2: SGHRS, YFSETQ. The length of the CDR3 is 17 residues.

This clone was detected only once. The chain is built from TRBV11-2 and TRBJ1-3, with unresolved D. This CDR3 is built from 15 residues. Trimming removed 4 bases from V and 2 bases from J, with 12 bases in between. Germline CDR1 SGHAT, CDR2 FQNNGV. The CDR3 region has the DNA TGTGCCAGCAGCTCGGACCGGATTGCTGGAAACACCATATATTTT. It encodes CASSSDRIAGNTIYF.

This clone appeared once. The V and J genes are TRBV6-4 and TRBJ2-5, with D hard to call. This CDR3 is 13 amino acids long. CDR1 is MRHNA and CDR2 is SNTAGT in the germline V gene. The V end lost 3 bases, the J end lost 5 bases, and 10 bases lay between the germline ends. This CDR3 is CASSDVAGETQYF. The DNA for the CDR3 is TGTGCCAGCAGTGATGTCGCCGGGGAGACCCAGTACTTC.

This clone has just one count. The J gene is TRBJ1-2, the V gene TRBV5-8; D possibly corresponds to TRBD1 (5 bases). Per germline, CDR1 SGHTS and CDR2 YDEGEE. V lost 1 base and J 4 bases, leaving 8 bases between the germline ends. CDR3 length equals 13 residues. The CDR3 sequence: CASSLQGRYGYTF. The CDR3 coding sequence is TGTGCCAGCAGCTTGCAGGGCCGCTATGGCTACACCTTC.

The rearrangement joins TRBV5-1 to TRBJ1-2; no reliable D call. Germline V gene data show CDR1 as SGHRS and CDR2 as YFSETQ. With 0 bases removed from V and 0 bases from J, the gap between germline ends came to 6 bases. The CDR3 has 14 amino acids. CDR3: CASSLGPSNYGYTF. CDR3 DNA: TGCGCCAGCAGCTTGGGTCCGTCTAACTATGGCTACACCTTC. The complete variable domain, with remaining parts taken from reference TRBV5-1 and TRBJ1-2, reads KAGVTQTPRYLIKTRGQQVTLSCSPISGHRSVSWYQQTPGQGLQFLFEYFSETQRNKGNFPGRFSGRQFSNSRSEMNVSTLELGDSALYLCASSLGPSNYGYTFGSGTRLTVV.